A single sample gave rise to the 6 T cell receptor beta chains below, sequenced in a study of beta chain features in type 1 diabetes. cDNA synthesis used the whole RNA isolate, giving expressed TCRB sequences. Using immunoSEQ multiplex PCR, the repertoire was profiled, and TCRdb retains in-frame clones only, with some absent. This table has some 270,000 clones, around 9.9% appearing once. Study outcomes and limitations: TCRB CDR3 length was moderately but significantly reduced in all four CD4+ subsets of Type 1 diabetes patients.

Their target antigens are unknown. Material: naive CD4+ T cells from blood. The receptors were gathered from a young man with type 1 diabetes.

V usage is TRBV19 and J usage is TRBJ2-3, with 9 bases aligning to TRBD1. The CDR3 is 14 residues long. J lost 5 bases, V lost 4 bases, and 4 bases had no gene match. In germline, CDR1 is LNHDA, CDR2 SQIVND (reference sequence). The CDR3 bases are TGTGCCAGTAGTACGGACAGGGGTGGAGATACGCAGTATTTT. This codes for CASSTDRGGDTQYF.

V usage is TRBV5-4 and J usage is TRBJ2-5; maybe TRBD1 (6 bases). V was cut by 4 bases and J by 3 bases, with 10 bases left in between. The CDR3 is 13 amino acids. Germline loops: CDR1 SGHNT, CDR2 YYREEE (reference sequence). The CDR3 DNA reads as TGTGCCAGCAGCCCCAGGGGTGAAGAGACCCAGTACTTC. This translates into CASSPRGEETQYF.

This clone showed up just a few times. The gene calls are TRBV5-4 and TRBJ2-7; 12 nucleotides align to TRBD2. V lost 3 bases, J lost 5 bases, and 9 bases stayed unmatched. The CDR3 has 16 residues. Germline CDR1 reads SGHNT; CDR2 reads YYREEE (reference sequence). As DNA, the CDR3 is TGTGCCAGCAGCTCCGGACTAGCGGGGTATCTGGACGAGCAGTACTTC. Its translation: CASSSGLAGYLDEQYF.

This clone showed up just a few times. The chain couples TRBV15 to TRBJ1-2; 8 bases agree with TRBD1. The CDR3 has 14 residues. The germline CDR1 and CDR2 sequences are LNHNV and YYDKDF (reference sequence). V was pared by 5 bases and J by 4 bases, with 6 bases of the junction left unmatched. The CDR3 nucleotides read TGTGCCACCAGCCCCCGGGACAGGATCTATGGCTACACCTTC. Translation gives CATSPRDRIYGYTF. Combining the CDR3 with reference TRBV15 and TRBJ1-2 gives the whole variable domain DAMVIQNPRYQVTQFGKPVTLSCSQTLNHNVMYWYQQKSSQAPKLLFHYYDKDFNNEADTPDNFQSRRPNTSFCFLDIRSPGLGDTAMYLCATSPRDRIYGYTFGSGTRLTVV.

The CDR3 here is CASSPDKTEAFF. CDR3 nucleotides: TGTGCCAGCAGTCCGGACAAGACTGAAGCTTTCTTT. The chain carries TRBV2 and TRBJ1-1; possible D gene TRBD1, 5 bases. There are 12 residues in the CDR3. The germline gives CDR1 SNHLY, CDR2 FYNNEI. Trimming stripped 5 bases from V and 5 bases from J, with 9 bases between.

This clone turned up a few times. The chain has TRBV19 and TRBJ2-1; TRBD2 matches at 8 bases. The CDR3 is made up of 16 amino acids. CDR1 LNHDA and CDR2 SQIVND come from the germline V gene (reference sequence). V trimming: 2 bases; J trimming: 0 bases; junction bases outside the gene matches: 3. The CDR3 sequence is CASSISGGTSYNEQFF. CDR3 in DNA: TGTGCCAGTAGTATAAGCGGGGGTACCTCCTACAATGAGCAGTTCTTC.